The clone carrying this T cell receptor beta chain was observed a few times. The antigen remains undetermined. PCR employed 60 Vbeta and 13 Jbeta primers. Clones were sequenced by immunoSEQ multiplex PCR, and TCRdb holds only the in-frame ones, with some missing. The data contain over 80,000 clones, approximately 68% of them singletons. These data come from a study of cytomegalovirus exposure and HLA in healthy donors. Across the whole study: Earlier, 150 million to 200 million T cells were analyzed, and fewer than 120 million unique TCR beta sequences were found among them. General observations from the study: The number of N-insertions in an Asian-associated ancestry cluster was reportedly below the approximately 600-donor mean in a later analysis. Rare TCR sequences dominated, though some public TCRs recurred in many donors. Some TCR beta chains (around 160 of them) were listed as cytomegalovirus-associated.

This CDR3 has 12 residues. The germline V gene has CDR1 SQVTM and CDR2 ANQGSEA. The J segment lost 4 bases and the V segment lost 5 bases, leaving 5 bases of the junction unmatched. The sequence was collected from a boy between 10 and 17 years old in good health and CMV-seropositive. The gene calls are TRBV29-1 and TRBJ2-7; 7 bases map to TRBD1. What was sequenced was PBMCs. CDR3 in DNA: TGCAGCGTTCGACAGGGAACGTACGAGCAGTACTTC. Protein sequence: CSVRQGTYEQYF.